This TCR beta chain originates from a study of response to subunit inactivated influenza vaccine. TCRdb re-analysed the RT-PCR reads in MiXCR, keeping a single row per CDR3 protein. The sample has 710,000 or so distinct CDR3 sequences; 15% to 19% are singletons. The germline V gene has CDR1 SNHLY and CDR2 FYNNEI. V lost 0 bases and J 8 bases, leaving 4 bases between the germline ends. This CDR3 spans 11 amino acids. This clonotype was seen only a few times. What it binds is unknown. Study-wide results and limits: A suggestion made by the authors is that each seasonal influenza vaccination recruits few new T cells.

This receptor was identified in a man aged 50 to 59 who received an inactivated influenza vaccine. The sequences come from PBMCs from blood, collected 11 to 12 days after vaccination. The gene calls are TRBV2 and TRBJ1-1; D gene uncertain. The CDR3 region is CASSEASEAFF. As DNA, the CDR3 is TGTGCCAGCAGTGAAGCCAGCGAAGCTTTCTTT.